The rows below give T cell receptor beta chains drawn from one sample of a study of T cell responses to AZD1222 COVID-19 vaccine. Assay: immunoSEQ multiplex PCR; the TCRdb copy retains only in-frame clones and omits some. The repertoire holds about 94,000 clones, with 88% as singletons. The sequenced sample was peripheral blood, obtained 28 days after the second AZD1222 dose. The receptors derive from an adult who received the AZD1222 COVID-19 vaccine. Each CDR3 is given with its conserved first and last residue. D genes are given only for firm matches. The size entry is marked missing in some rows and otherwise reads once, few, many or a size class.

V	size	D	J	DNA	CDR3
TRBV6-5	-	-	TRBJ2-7	TGTGCCAGTTCCCCCGCAGGACAAATTTACGAGCAGTACTTC	CASSPAGQIYEQYF
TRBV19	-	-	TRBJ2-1	TGTGCCGCCAAGGGGTTGGAGATTTTCGATGAGCAGTTCTTC	CAAKGLEIFDEQFF
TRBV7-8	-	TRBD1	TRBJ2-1	TGTGCCAGCAGCTCACTGGACAGGGCCCATGAGCAGTTCTTC	CASSSLDRAHEQFF
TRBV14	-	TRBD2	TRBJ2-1	TGTGCCAGCACCCCTGACCGGACTAGTTCCCTCTTCTTC	CASTPDRTSSLFF
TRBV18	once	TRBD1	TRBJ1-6	TGTGCCAGCTCATACACCTGGACAGGGGATTCACCCCTCCACTTT	CASSYTWTGDSPLHF
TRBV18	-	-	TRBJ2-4	TGTGCCAGCTCACCAGACAGCGCGGCCAAAAACATTCAGTACTTC	CASSPDSAAKNIQYF
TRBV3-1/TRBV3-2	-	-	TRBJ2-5	TGTGCCAGCAGCCATTACAGGGAAGAGACCCAGTACTTC	CASSHYREETQYF
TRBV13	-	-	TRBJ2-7	TGTGCCAGCAGCTTTCAATACTATCCCTACGAGCAGTACTTC	CASSFQYYPYEQYF
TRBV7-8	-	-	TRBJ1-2	TGTGCCAGCAGCTTATTCGAACAGACCTATGGCTACACCTTC	CASSLFEQTYGYTF
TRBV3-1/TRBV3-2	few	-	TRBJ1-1	TGTGCCAGCAGCCAAGGTCCCGCGAACACTGAAGCTTTCTTT	CASSQGPANTEAFF
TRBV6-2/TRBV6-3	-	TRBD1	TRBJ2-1	TGTGCCAGCAGTAAGATGGACAGGTACAATGAGCAGTTCTTC	CASSKMDRYNEQFF
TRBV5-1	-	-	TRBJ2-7	TGCGCCAGCAGGATAACCGAATTTGCCTACGAGCAGTACTTC	CASRITEFAYEQYF
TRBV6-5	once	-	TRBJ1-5	TGTGCCAGCAGTTACTCTTTTGCGGGTCAGCCCCAGCATTTT	CASSYSFAGQPQHF
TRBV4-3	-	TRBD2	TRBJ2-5	TGCGCCAGCAGCCAAGATAGGCTAGCGGGGATGAAAGAGACCCAGTACTTC	CASSQDRLAGMKETQYF
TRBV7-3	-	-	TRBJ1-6	TGTGCCAGCAGCTTAGGTGCTAGGGGGGATTCACCCCTCCACTTT	CASSLGARGDSPLHF
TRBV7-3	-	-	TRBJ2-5	TGTGCCAGCAGCTTCGGCAGTCAAGGGACCCAGTACTTC	CASSFGSQGTQYF
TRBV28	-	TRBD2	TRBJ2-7	TGTGCCAGCAGTTTTACCGCTTGGGGGGGAAACTACGAGCAGTACTTC	CASSFTAWGGNYEQYF
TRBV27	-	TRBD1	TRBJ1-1	TGTGCCAGCAGTATCGGACAGGTTCACTCTCTGAACACTGAAGCTTTCTTT	CASSIGQVHSLNTEAFF
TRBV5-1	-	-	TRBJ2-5	TGCGCCAGCAGCACGGGGTTCCAAGAGACCCAGTACTTC	CASSTGFQETQYF
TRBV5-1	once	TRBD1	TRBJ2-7	TGCGCCAGCAGCTCCCAGACAGGGGGTACCTACGAGCAGTACTTC	CASSSQTGGTYEQYF
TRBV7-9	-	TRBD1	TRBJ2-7	TGTGCCAGCAGCTTATATTTGGGACAGGGACCTTACGAGCAGTACTTC	CASSLYLGQGPYEQYF
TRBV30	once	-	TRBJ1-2	TGTGCCTGGAAAGCAACCTATGGCTACACCTTC	CAWKATYGYTF
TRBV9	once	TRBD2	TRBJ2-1	TGTGCCAGCAGCGTAGTAGCGGGAGGTTCCTACAATGAGCAGTTCTTC	CASSVVAGGSYNEQFF
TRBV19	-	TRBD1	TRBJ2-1	TGTGCCAGTAGTACTACAGGGGGCCCCTATAATGAGCAGTTCTTC	CASSTTGGPYNEQFF
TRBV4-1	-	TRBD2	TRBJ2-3	TGCGCCAGCAGCCAGATCCCGGGACTAGCGGCTTCTAGCACAGATACGCAGTATTTT	CASSQIPGLAASSTDTQYF
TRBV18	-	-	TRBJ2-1	TGTGCCAGCTCCCTAGTTGGGGAGCAGTTCTTC	CASSLVGEQFF
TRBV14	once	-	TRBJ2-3	TGTGCCAGCAGCCAAGTTATGCGGGCAGATACGCAGTATTTT	CASSQVMRADTQYF
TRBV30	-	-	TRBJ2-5	TGTGCCTGGAATGGGCTGGGGCTAGCAGAGACCCAGTACTTC	CAWNGLGLAETQYF
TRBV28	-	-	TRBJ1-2	TGTGCCAGCAGTTTACCGTGGGGGTACTATGGCTACACCTTC	CASSLPWGYYGYTF
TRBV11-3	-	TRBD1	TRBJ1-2	TGTGCCAGCAGCCACACAGGGGCAGGCTATGGCTACACCTTC	CASSHTGAGYGYTF
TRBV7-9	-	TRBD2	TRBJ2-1	TGTGCCAGCAGCTTATACACTAGCGGGAGGTCACATGAGCAGTTCTTC	CASSLYTSGRSHEQFF
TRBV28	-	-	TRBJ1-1	TGTGCCAGCAGTTCGGACAGACAGAACACTGAAGCTTTCTTT	CASSSDRQNTEAFF
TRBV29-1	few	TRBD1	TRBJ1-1	TGCAGCGTTGAACCCCAGGGGGGTGAAGCTTTCTTT	CSVEPQGGEAFF
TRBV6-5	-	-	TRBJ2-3	TGTGCCAGCAGTCCCCTAGCTTTCACAGATACGCAGTATTTT	CASSPLAFTDTQYF
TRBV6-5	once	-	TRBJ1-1	TGTGCCAGCAGTTACCCCCCTTACACTGAAGCTTTCTTT	CASSYPPYTEAFF
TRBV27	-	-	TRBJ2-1	TGTGCCAGCAGTCAATCGGGGACTAGGGGAATGACAGGGAATGAGCAGTTCTTC	CASSQSGTRGMTGNEQFF
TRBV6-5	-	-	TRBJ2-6	TGTGCCAGCAGTTTCGCGAGAACCTCTGGGGCCAACGTCCTGACTTTC	CASSFARTSGANVLTF
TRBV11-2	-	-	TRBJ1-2	TGTGCCAGCAGCTTAGATCTATACCAGAGCTATGGCTACACCTTC	CASSLDLYQSYGYTF
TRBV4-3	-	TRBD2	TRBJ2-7	TGCGCCAGCAGCCAGGGGGGACTAGCTCACGAGCAGTACTTC	CASSQGGLAHEQYF
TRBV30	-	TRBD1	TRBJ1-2	TGTGCCTGGGGACAGGGGAAAAACTATGGCTACACCTTC	CAWGQGKNYGYTF
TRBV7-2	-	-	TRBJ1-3	TGTGCCAGCAGCTTAGTGCGGGGCTCCCATATAAACACCATATATTTT	CASSLVRGSHINTIYF
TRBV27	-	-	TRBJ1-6	TGTGCCAGCAGTTTTAACACGGAGGGTTCACCCCTCCACTTT	CASSFNTEGSPLHF
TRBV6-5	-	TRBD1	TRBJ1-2	TGTGCCAGCAGACAGGGGCAGTTTGGCTACACCTTC	CASRQGQFGYTF
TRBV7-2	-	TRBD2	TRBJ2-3	TGTGCCACCGAGACTAGCTTCACAGATACGCAGTATTTT	CATETSFTDTQYF
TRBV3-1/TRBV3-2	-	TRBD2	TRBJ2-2	TGTGCCAGCAGCCAAGACGTCAGCGGGAGGATTCTCGCGAACACCGGGGAGCTGTTTTTT	CASSQDVSGRILANTGELFF
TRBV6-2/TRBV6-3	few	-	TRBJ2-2	TGTGCCAGCCGCCCGGTAGGGGTTCTGGACGGGGAGCTGTTTTTT	CASRPVGVLDGELFF
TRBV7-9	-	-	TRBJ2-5	TGTGCCAGCAGACAAACAGGGGCGGGGAGAGGAGAGACCCAGTACTTC	CASRQTGAGRGETQYF
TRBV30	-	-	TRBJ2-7	TGTGCCTGGAGAGACGTAAGGGGACACTACGAGCAGTACTTC	CAWRDVRGHYEQYF
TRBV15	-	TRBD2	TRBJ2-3	TGTGCCACCAGCGCGGGACTAGACGGAGATACGCAGTATTTT	CATSAGLDGDTQYF
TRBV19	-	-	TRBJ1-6	TGTGCCAGTAGTATATTGAGAGCGGCCTCAGATTCACCCCTCCACTTT	CASSILRAASDSPLHF
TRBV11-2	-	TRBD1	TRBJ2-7	TGTGCCAGCAGCTTAGCAGGACAGGGTTACGAGCAGTACTTC	CASSLAGQGYEQYF
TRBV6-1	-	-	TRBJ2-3	TGTGCCAGCAGTGAAGGGCTATCTCACACAGATACGCAGTATTTT	CASSEGLSHTDTQYF
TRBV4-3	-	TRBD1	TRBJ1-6	TGCGCCAGCAGCCAAGACTTGACAGGGGCCTATAATTCACCCCTCCACTTT	CASSQDLTGAYNSPLHF
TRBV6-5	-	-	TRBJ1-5	TGTGCCAGCAGCCGCGGACAGAATCAGCCCCAGCATTTT	CASSRGQNQPQHF
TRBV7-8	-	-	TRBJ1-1	TGTGCCAGCAGCCGACAGGAGAGAACTGAAGCTTTCTTT	CASSRQERTEAFF
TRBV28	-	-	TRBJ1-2	TGTGCCAGCAGTTTAAAGGCCCCCGTGGGGTATGGCTACACCTTC	CASSLKAPVGYGYTF
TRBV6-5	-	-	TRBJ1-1	TGTGCCAGCAGTTACGGGGGGGCGCGTACTGAAGCTTTCTTT	CASSYGGARTEAFF